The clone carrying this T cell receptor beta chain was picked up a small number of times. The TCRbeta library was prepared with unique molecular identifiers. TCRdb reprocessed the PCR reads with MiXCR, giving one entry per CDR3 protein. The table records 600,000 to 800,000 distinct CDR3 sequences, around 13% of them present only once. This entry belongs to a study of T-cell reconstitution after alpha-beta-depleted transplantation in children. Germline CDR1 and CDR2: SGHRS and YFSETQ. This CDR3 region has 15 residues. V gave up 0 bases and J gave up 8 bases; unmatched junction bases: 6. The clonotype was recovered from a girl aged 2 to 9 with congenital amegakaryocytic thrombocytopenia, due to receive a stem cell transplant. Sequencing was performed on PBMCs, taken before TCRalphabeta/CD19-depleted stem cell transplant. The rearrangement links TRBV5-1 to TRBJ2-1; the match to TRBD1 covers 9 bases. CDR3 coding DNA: TGCGCCAGCAGCTTGGCCGGGACAGGGAGTCATGAGCAGTTCTTC. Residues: CASSLAGTGSHEQFF.